The next 25 T cell receptor beta chains were all read from a single sample in a study of CD8 T cells in Susac syndrome. After extraction with the RNeasy kit, about 0.5 to 1 ug of the RNA was reverse transcribed using random hexamers. In TCRdb, the immunoSEQ multiplex PCR reads were re-called with MiXCR into one record per CDR3 protein. The data contain some 100,000 distinct CDR3 sequences, about 92% of them singletons. The sample consisted of CD4+ T cells from PBMCs. These receptors came from a human donor with multiple sclerosis.

This rearrangement joins TRBV30 to TRBJ1-1; TRBD1 is a possible D gene (5 bases). Trimming took 2 bases from V and 8 from J, leaving 9 bases between them. The germline gives CDR1 GTSNPN, CDR2 SVGIG (reference sequence). The CDR3 is made up of 11 amino acids. CDR3 sequence: CAWSLRTEAFF. CDR3 in DNA: TGTGCCTGGAGTCTCAGGACAGAAGCTTTCTTT.

CDR3 sequence reads: CASSEGLGKNIQYF. CDR3 DNA sequence: TGTGCCAGCAGTGAAGGTTTGGGCAAAAACATTCAGTACTTC. The rearrangement joins TRBV2 to TRBJ2-4; unclear D gene. CDR1 is SNHLY and CDR2 is FYNNEI in the germline V gene. With 1 base removed from V and 3 bases from J, the gap between germline ends came to 7 bases. This CDR3 is 14 amino acids long.

This chain connects TRBV25-1 to TRBJ2-7; weak D call: TRBD2 (6 bases). CDR3 length equals 11 residues. The germline gives CDR1 MGHDK, CDR2 SYGVNS. Trimming stripped 8 bases from V and 5 bases from J, with 10 bases between. The CDR3, as DNA: TGTGCCAGCCGCGGGGCCCACGAGCAGTACTTC. Amino acid sequence: CASRGAHEQYF.

The chain is built from TRBV10-3 and TRBJ1-1; 7 positions match TRBD1. The CDR3 loop spans 15 amino acids. J was trimmed by 0 bases and V by 5 bases; bases with no gene match: 6. Germline V gives CDR1 ENHRY, CDR2 SYGVKD. The DNA of the CDR3 is TGTGCCATCAGTCAAACAGGGGAAATGAACACTGAAGCTTTCTTT. Its protein product is CAISQTGEMNTEAFF.

V and J are TRBV30 and TRBJ1-6, with TRBD1 matching 8 bases. The CDR3 is 16 amino acids. The junction had 10 bases not matched to a gene; V was cut back by 3 bases and J by 6 bases. Germline V gives CDR1 GTSNPN, CDR2 SVGIG (reference sequence). The CDR3 protein is CAWRGLAGQGNSPLHF. Here the CDR3 DNA reads TGTGCCTGGAGGGGGCTAGCCGGACAGGGTAATTCACCCCTCCACTTT.

The chain carries TRBV7-2 and TRBJ1-2; 11 bases are shared with TRBD1. Germline assignment: CDR1 SGHTA and CDR2 FQGNSA. V trimming: 5 bases; J trimming: 6 bases; junction bases outside the gene matches: 8. The CDR3 extends over 15 amino acids. The DNA of the CDR3 is TGTGCCAGCAGCCCGGACAGGGGGCTTGCCGATGGCTACACCTTC. Translated: CASSPDRGLADGYTF.

This rearrangement joins TRBV24-1 to TRBJ2-1; D gene uncertain. This CDR3 region has 14 residues. Germline V gene sequence: CDR1 KGHDR, CDR2 SFDVKD. V gave up 5 bases and J gave up 1 base, with 8 bases separating them. CDR3 loop: CATSAGLSYNEQFF. The CDR3 DNA is TGTGCCACCAGTGCTGGGTTATCCTACAATGAGCAGTTCTTC.

V and J are TRBV5-1 and TRBJ2-5, with D maybe TRBD1 (6 bases). Germline assignment: CDR1 SGHRS and CDR2 YFSETQ. This CDR3 is 14 amino acids long. Trimming removed 3 bases from V and 4 bases from J, with 13 bases in between. CDR3: CASSSTGSVETQYF. Here the CDR3 DNA reads TGCGCCAGCAGCTCTACAGGGAGTGTAGAGACCCAGTACTTC.

The chain is built from TRBV12-3 or TRBV12-4 and TRBJ1-2; D ambiguous. This CDR3 comprises 15 residues. Between the trimmed V and J ends, which lost 3 bases and 8 bases, there was a span of 19 bases. The CDR3 protein is CASSFEGSPNRGYTF. The CDR3 DNA reads as TGTGCCAGCAGTTTCGAAGGCAGCCCGAATCGGGGCTACACCTTC.

The J gene is TRBJ2-7, the V gene TRBV28; 8 bases map to TRBD2. Looked up from germline, CDR1 is MDHEN and CDR2 is SYDVKM. V was clipped by 8 bases and J by 2 bases; unmatched bases: 5. This CDR3 is built from 13 residues. CDR3 DNA: TGTGCCAGCGGGCGACTAGCGCCCTACGAGCAGTACTTC. Protein sequence: CASGRLAPYEQYF.

J is TRBJ1-3 and V is TRBV3-1; D remains unclear. V was trimmed by 3 bases and J by 0 bases, leaving 9 bases between them. Germline CDR1 reads LGHDT; CDR2 reads YNNKEL (reference sequence). The CDR3 extends over 15 amino acids. The CDR3 coding sequence is TGTGCCAGCAGCCAGGTCTGGAACTCTGGAAACACCATATATTTT. Protein sequence: CASSQVWNSGNTIYF.

This clonotype was seen a few times. The chain couples TRBV3-1 to TRBJ1-2; 9 nucleotides align to TRBD1. The germline gives CDR1 LGHDT, CDR2 YNNKEL (reference sequence). The CDR3 is 14 amino acids. Germline trimming cut 4 bases from V and 7 bases from J; bases unmatched to any gene: 7. In DNA, the CDR3 is TGTGCCAGCAGCCGCGGACAGGGGAAAGGTGGCTACACCTTC. This sequence encodes CASSRGQGKGGYTF.

V gene TRBV6-5 combines with J gene TRBJ1-6; tentative D call: TRBD1 (5 bases). The CDR3 runs to 15 residues. Germline V gene sequence: CDR1 MNHEY, CDR2 SVGAGI. V was clipped by 7 bases and J by 10 bases, with 20 bases between them. The CDR3 DNA reads as TGTGCCAGCACCAGAGGGGCAGGGTTGAACTCACCCCTCCACTTT. This gives the protein CASTRGAGLNSPLHF.

The chain couples TRBV19 to TRBJ2-3; no reliable D call. The CDR3 has 13 residues. Germline values: CDR1 LNHDA, CDR2 SQIVND (reference sequence). The V end was cut by 5 bases, the J end by 1 base, with 7 bases between. CDR3 region: CASSPTGTDTQYF. CDR3 nucleotides: TGTGCCAGTAGTCCTACGGGCACAGATACGCAGTATTTT.

The V and J genes are TRBV10-3 and TRBJ1-2; D unclear. Germline V lookup: CDR1 ENHRY, CDR2 SYGVKD. V lost 0 bases and J lost 4, with 9 bases in between. This CDR3 has 14 amino acids. CDR3 nucleotide sequence: TGTGCCATCAGTGAGTCGAAAGGGCTCTATGGCTACACCTTC. Protein product: CAISESKGLYGYTF.

This chain joins TRBV3-1 and TRBJ2-7, with D unclear. This CDR3 comprises 14 residues. Germline assignment: CDR1 LGHDT and CDR2 YNNKEL (reference sequence). V lost 4 bases, J lost 0 bases, and 10 bases lay in between. The CDR3 nucleotides are TGTGCCAGCAGCCCATTGCTGGTCTCCTACGAGCAGTACTTC. Its translation: CASSPLLVSYEQYF.

The rearrangement links TRBV18 to TRBJ2-3, with 10 positions matching TRBD2. The CDR3 is 16 residues long. With V trimmed by 2 bases and J by 0 bases, 2 bases remained unmatched. CDR1 is KGHSH and CDR2 is LQKENI in the germline V gene. CDR3 region: CASSPRLAGSTDTQYF. CDR3 DNA sequence: TGTGCCAGCTCACCAAGACTAGCGGGTAGCACAGATACGCAGTATTTT.

The chain uses TRBV19 and TRBJ1-2, with a tentative D call TRBD1 (6 bases). CDR3 length: 14 amino acids. V lost 10 bases to trimming and J lost 4 bases, with 19 bases between them. In germline, CDR1 is LNHDA, CDR2 SQIVND (reference sequence). The CDR3: CATSRGAAGYGYTF. The CDR3 coding sequence is TGTGCCACCTCCCGGGGGGCTGCCGGCTATGGCTACACCTTC. The full variable domain, completed using reference TRBV19 and TRBJ1-2, is DGGITQSPKYLFRKEGQNVTLSCEQNLNHDAMYWYRQDPGQGLRLIYYSQIVNDFQKGDIAEGYSVSREKKESFPLTVTSAQKNPTAFYLCATSRGAAGYGYTFGSGTRLTVV.

V is TRBV19 and J is TRBJ1-1, with 8 positions matching TRBD1. Germline-derived CDR1 and CDR2 are LNHDA and SQIVND (reference sequence). There are 14 residues in the CDR3. The junction had 7 bases not matched to a gene; V was cut back by 6 bases and J by 4 bases. CDR3 nucleotides: TGTGCCAGTAGCATCGACAGGGGTGGCACTGAAGCTTTCTTT. It is translated as CASSIDRGGTEAFF.

This chain joins TRBV20-1 and TRBJ2-2; 8 bases align to TRBD2. The germline V gene has CDR1 DFQATT and CDR2 SNEGSKA (reference sequence). The CDR3 runs to 17 residues. J gave up 0 bases and V 0 bases, and 6 bases lay outside the gene matches. For the CDR3, the DNA is TGCAGTGCTAGAGATCTCACTAGCGGCGCGAACACCGGGGAGCTGTTTTTT. This sequence encodes CSARDLTSGANTGELFF.

The CDR3 is CAWSTGGDEQYF. The CDR3 nucleotides read TGTGCCTGGAGTACAGGTGGGGACGAGCAGTACTTC. This chain links TRBV30 with TRBJ2-7; tentative D call: TRBD1 (5 bases). This CDR3 comprises 12 residues. Germline loops: CDR1 GTSNPN, CDR2 SVGIG (reference sequence). Trimming took off 2 bases at V and 5 bases at J, with 10 bases between the two ends.

This clonotype came up once. This rearrangement joins TRBV10-2 to TRBJ1-6; maybe TRBD1 (6 bases). This CDR3 is 15 amino acids long. The germline V gene has CDR1 WSHSY and CDR2 SAAADI. The V gene lost 4 bases and the J gene lost 10 bases, with 17 bases spanning the gap. The CDR3 DNA sequence: TGCGCCAGCAGTGTTTTAATGCAGGGGCACTCACCCCTCCACTTT. Protein sequence: CASSVLMQGHSPLHF.

J is TRBJ2-3 and V is TRBV5-6; 8 bases match TRBD2. V lost 4 bases and J lost 1; bases outside the gene matches: 5. From germline, CDR1 is SGHDT and CDR2 YYEEEE. The length of the CDR3 is 15 residues. CDR3 bases: TGTGCCAGCAGCGCCGGGGGGGCCCGCACAGATACGCAGTATTTT. This codes for CASSAGGARTDTQYF.

CDR3 protein: CASSYTTGDTEAFF. CDR3 bases: TGTGCCAGCAGTTACACGACAGGGGACACTGAAGCTTTCTTT. The J gene is TRBJ1-1, the V gene TRBV6-5; 8 positions agree with TRBD1. This CDR3 has 14 residues. V dropped 2 bases and J dropped 3; count of bases not matched to a gene: 2. Per germline, CDR1 MNHEY and CDR2 SVGAGI.

This chain connects TRBV14 to TRBJ1-1, with D unclear. This CDR3 is 12 amino acids long. Trimming pared 3 bases from V and 4 bases from J, leaving 6 bases between. From germline, CDR1 is SGHDN and CDR2 FVKESK. CDR3 residues: CASSQVSTEAFF. The CDR3 nucleotides are TGTGCCAGCAGCCAGGTTAGCACTGAAGCTTTCTTT.